This T cell receptor beta chain was observed in a study of T cells after yellow fever vaccination. Study findings and constraints: Weaker, the secondary response peaked sooner, at day 5 versus 15. Post-booster reappearance was seen for most primary-vaccination clones (around 96% CD4, around 90% CD8).

A process of 5'RACE template switching, which added a universal primer site and UMIs, was used to make TCR cDNA. TCRdb reanalysed the 5' RACE reads using MiXCR and keeps one entry per CDR3 protein. The data contain approximately 93,000 distinct CDR3 sequences, 5.8% of them singletons. CDR3 length equals 16 residues. V shed 3 bases, J shed 6 bases, and the junction held 9 bases outside the gene matches. Germline CDR1 reads SGHRS; CDR2 reads YFSETQ. A note on this clonotype: Its target is not known.

The sequence was obtained from a man between 18 and 35 years old who received the YFV17D yellow fever vaccine. The rearrangement joins TRBV5-1 to TRBJ1-6, with 7 bases lining up with TRBD1. The sample in question was CD8+ T cells sorted from PBMCs, obtained 10 days after the yellow fever booster vaccination. CDR3 DNA: TGCGCCAGCAGCTCCTCCTCGGGACAGATTAATTCACCCCTCCACTTT. Translating it yields CASSSSSGQINSPLHF.